This TCR beta chain was sequenced in a study of cytomegalovirus exposure and HLA in healthy donors (dated by TCRdb to about 2017). For the wider study: According to a later analysis, one platform produced both the roughly 130 validation repertoires and the 666 repertoires of the first cohort. The study was designed to test whether signatures of past pathogen exposure could be identified by cataloging public T cell receptors. Along with the approximately 620-subject first cohort, a separate validation cohort of some 130 different subjects was used. To predict cytomegalovirus infection status, the study brought together high-throughput TCR immunosequencing, statistical association of individual TCRs with disease status, and machine learning. General conclusions and limits of the study: While some public TCRs were present in many individuals, most TCR sequences turned up only very rarely across donors. In the study, roughly 160 TCR beta chains were listed as associated with cytomegalovirus. Three of the identified cytomegalovirus-associated TCR beta chains were confirmed in vitro to be specific for cytomegalovirus antigens. The classifier was reported to diagnose cytomegalovirus status with high specificity and sensitivity in both the original cohort and the validation cohort. A later analysis lacked HLA typing for the validation cohort, so it scored co-occurrence in that cohort across all 110 or so repertoires. It was suggested by the authors that the approach could potentially be generalized to other disease states and immunological phenotypes. A later analysis found that TCRs clustered in the first cohort also tended to co-occur in the 120 validation repertoires, with 90% to 95% of cluster scores above 0.

Concerning this clone itself: This receptor's antigen is unknown. Base qualities are not provided; no much larger clone lies one nucleotide away.

Library preparation used the immunoSEQ multiplex PCR assay. The published analysis was carried out like this. A statistical classification framework was built for diagnosing cytomegalovirus status from the catalog of TCR beta chain sequences. The clones in this table, taken by TCRdb from immuneACCESS, are in-frame only. Not every clone is retained; where verified, under half of the shortfall comes from an unresolved V gene, and the cause of the rest is unknown. Clonal size and the V and J genes are those of that table, whereas D and trimming came from the DNA. This sample gives 55,000 to 75,000 clones in total; approximately 90% of them show up just once. The top ten clones comprise just over 3% of the sample. Donors formed part of the validation cohort, which comprised about 130 subjects and was distinct from the first cohort of roughly 600 subjects. The CDR3 contains 15 residues, cysteine and phenylalanine counted. CDR3 DNA is the only sequence kept; it has 45 bases, read in frame from the first base. Trimmed from V: 5 bases; trimmed from J: 1 base; junction bases lacking a gene match: 5. CDR1 and CDR2, per the germline V gene (reference sequence), are SEHNR and FQNEAQ.

Sequenced material: PBMCs. Rearrangement joined TRBV7-9 to TRBJ2-1, and TRBD1 matches 7 of the central bases. The sequence was collected from a man in his late teens or twenties in good health and CMV-seronegative. The bases read TGTGCCAGCAGCCCAGCACAGGGGTCCTACAATGAGCAGTTCTTC. Translated, this gives CASSPAQGSYNEQFF.